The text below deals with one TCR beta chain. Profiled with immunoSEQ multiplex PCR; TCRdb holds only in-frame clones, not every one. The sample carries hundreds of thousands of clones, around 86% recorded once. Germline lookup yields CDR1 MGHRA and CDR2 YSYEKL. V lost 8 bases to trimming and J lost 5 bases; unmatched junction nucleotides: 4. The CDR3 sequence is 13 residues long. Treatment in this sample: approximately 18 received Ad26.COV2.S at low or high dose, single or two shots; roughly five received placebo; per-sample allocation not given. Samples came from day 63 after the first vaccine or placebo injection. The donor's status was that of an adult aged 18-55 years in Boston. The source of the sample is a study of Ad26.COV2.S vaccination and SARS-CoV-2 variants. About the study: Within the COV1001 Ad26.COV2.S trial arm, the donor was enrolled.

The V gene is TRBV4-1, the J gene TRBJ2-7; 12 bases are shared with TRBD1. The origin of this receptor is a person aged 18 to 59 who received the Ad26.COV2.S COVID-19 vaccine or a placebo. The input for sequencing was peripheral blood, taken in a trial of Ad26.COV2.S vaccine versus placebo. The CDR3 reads CASGTGGRDEQYF. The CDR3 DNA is TGCGCCAGCGGGACAGGGGGCAGAGACGAGCAGTACTTC.